A selection of T cell receptor beta chains follows, all from one sample in a study of blood T cells in healthy people across ages. TCRdb redid the calling of the 5' RACE reads with MiXCR, one entry per CDR3 protein. The repertoire holds over a million distinct CDR3 sequences, with around 42% as singletons. Sequencing was performed on blood. The receptors originated from a woman aged 18-30 years in good health. Both conserved end residues are part of each CDR3. Fields, in order: D gene, clone size, V gene, J gene, CDR3 length, CDR3 protein, CDR3 DNA. The D gene is left open where the match is weak. Some rows mark clone size as missing; the rest say once, few, many or name a class of expanded clone.

d_gene: TRBD2; abundance: .; v_gene: TRBV12-3/TRBV12-4; j_gene: TRBJ2-2; len: 15; CDR3aa: CASSLRLAGVGELFF; CDR3nt: TGTGCCAGCAGTTTGAGACTAGCGGGGGTCGGGGAGCTGTTTTTT
d_gene: TRBD1; abundance: .; v_gene: TRBV3-1; j_gene: TRBJ2-1; len: 15; CDR3aa: CASSQPGQGTNEQFF; CDR3nt: TGTGCCAGCAGCCAACCGGGACAGGGGACCAATGAGCAGTTCTTC
d_gene: .; abundance: few; v_gene: TRBV5-5; j_gene: TRBJ2-7; len: 14; CDR3aa: CASSFVGPPYEQYF; CDR3nt: TGTGCCAGCAGCTTTGTCGGGCCGCCCTACGAGCAGTACTTC
d_gene: .; abundance: few; v_gene: TRBV12-3/TRBV12-4; j_gene: TRBJ1-1; len: 14; CDR3aa: CASSLLGVGTEAFF; CDR3nt: TGTGCCAGCAGTTTACTGGGGGTGGGCACTGAAGCTTTCTTT
d_gene: .; abundance: .; v_gene: TRBV2; j_gene: TRBJ1-2; len: 12; CDR3aa: CASSGGGGGYTF; CDR3nt: TGTGCCAGCAGTGGGGGAGGGGGTGGCTACACCTTC
d_gene: .; abundance: few; v_gene: TRBV21-1; j_gene: TRBJ2-7; len: 12; CDR3aa: CARWDRAYEQYF; CDR3nt: TGTGCCAGATGGGACAGGGCCTACGAGCAGTACTTC
d_gene: .; abundance: .; v_gene: TRBV2; j_gene: TRBJ1-2; len: 15; CDR3aa: CASGEDGSLFYGYTF; CDR3nt: TGTGCCAGCGGTGAAGATGGTAGCCTATTCTATGGCTACACCTTC
d_gene: TRBD1; abundance: .; v_gene: TRBV5-1; j_gene: TRBJ1-2; len: 17; CDR3aa: CASSLPSDRGPYYGYTF; CDR3nt: TGCGCCAGCAGCTTGCCCTCCGACAGGGGGCCGTACTATGGCTACACCTTC
d_gene: .; abundance: few; v_gene: TRBV7-9; j_gene: TRBJ2-4; len: 14; CDR3aa: CASSSDSSKNIQYF; CDR3nt: TGTGCCAGCAGTTCAGACTCGTCCAAAAACATTCAGTACTTC
d_gene: .; abundance: .; v_gene: TRBV2; j_gene: TRBJ2-3; len: 18; CDR3aa: CASSEEWGALTSTDTQYF; CDR3nt: TGTGCCAGCAGTGAAGAGTGGGGGGCACTTACTAGCACAGATACGCAGTATTTT
d_gene: .; abundance: .; v_gene: TRBV28; j_gene: TRBJ1-5; len: 14; CDR3aa: CASSKSGINQPQHF; CDR3nt: TGTGCCAGCAGTAAGTCTGGGATCAATCAGCCCCAGCATTTT
d_gene: .; abundance: .; v_gene: TRBV29-1; j_gene: TRBJ2-5; len: 16; CDR3aa: CSPGQGGGGGQETQYF; CDR3nt: TGCAGCCCCGGACAGGGAGGGGGAGGAGGACAAGAGACCCAGTACTTC
d_gene: TRBD2; abundance: few; v_gene: TRBV14; j_gene: TRBJ2-1; len: 17; CDR3aa: CASSQDRGTSAFNEQFF; CDR3nt: TGTGCCAGCAGCCAAGATAGGGGGACTAGCGCTTTCAATGAGCAGTTCTTC
d_gene: TRBD1; abundance: .; v_gene: TRBV5-4; j_gene: TRBJ2-1; len: 15; CDR3aa: CASTLGQAAYNEQFF; CDR3nt: TGTGCCAGCACCCTGGGACAGGCCGCCTACAATGAGCAGTTCTTC
d_gene: TRBD1; abundance: once; v_gene: TRBV5-1; j_gene: TRBJ2-3; len: 15; CDR3aa: CASSLIGGWTDTQYF; CDR3nt: TGCGCCAGCAGTCTCATAGGGGGCTGGACAGATACGCAGTATTTT
d_gene: .; abundance: .; v_gene: TRBV6-1; j_gene: TRBJ2-5; len: 15; CDR3aa: CASSEQGLLGKTQYF; CDR3nt: TGTGCCAGCAGTGAGCAGGGCCTACTGGGGAAGACCCAGTACTTC
d_gene: .; abundance: .; v_gene: TRBV18; j_gene: TRBJ2-1; len: 14; CDR3aa: CASSPRREHNEQFF; CDR3nt: TGTGCCAGCTCACCACGACGGGAGCACAATGAGCAGTTCTTC
d_gene: .; abundance: .; v_gene: TRBV5-1; j_gene: TRBJ1-1; len: 13; CDR3aa: CASSPGSNAEAFF; CDR3nt: TGCGCCAGCAGCCCCGGCTCGAACGCTGAAGCTTTCTTT
d_gene: TRBD1; abundance: .; v_gene: TRBV29-1; j_gene: TRBJ1-2; len: 14; CDR3aa: CSVDPEDRAYGYTF; CDR3nt: TGCAGCGTTGATCCTGAGGACAGGGCCTATGGCTACACCTTC
d_gene: .; abundance: .; v_gene: TRBV2; j_gene: TRBJ1-1; len: 13; CDR3aa: CASGDTGNTEAFF; CDR3nt: TGTGCCAGCGGGGACACGGGGAACACTGAAGCTTTCTTT
d_gene: .; abundance: many; v_gene: TRBV3-1; j_gene: TRBJ2-2; len: 17; CDR3aa: CASSAYAGTPNTGELFF; CDR3nt: TGTGCCAGCAGCGCATATGCCGGGACCCCGAACACCGGGGAGCTGTTTTTT
d_gene: TRBD1; abundance: .; v_gene: TRBV9; j_gene: TRBJ2-1; len: 16; CDR3aa: CASSVSPGQGGNEQFF; CDR3nt: TGTGCCAGCAGCGTCTCCCCGGGACAGGGAGGCAATGAGCAGTTCTTC
d_gene: .; abundance: .; v_gene: TRBV5-1; j_gene: TRBJ1-2; len: 14; CDR3aa: CASATGGENYGYTF; CDR3nt: TGCGCCAGCGCCACTGGAGGAGAGAACTATGGCTACACCTTC
d_gene: .; abundance: .; v_gene: TRBV20-1; j_gene: TRBJ2-3; len: 16; CDR3aa: CSAGPSERGAADTQYF; CDR3nt: TGCAGTGCTGGACCCTCCGAACGGGGGGCCGCAGATACGCAGTATTTT
d_gene: .; abundance: .; v_gene: TRBV7-6; j_gene: TRBJ2-7; len: 15; CDR3aa: CASSPQPDSSYEQYF; CDR3nt: TGTGCCAGCAGCCCGCAACCCGACAGCTCCTACGAGCAGTACTTC
d_gene: .; abundance: .; v_gene: TRBV4-1; j_gene: TRBJ2-2; len: 14; CDR3aa: CASGGRANTGELFF; CDR3nt: TGCGCCAGCGGGGGTAGGGCGAACACCGGGGAGCTGTTTTTT
d_gene: .; abundance: .; v_gene: TRBV25-1; j_gene: TRBJ2-5; len: 16; CDR3aa: CASSESWRARKETQYF; CDR3nt: TGTGCCAGCAGTGAATCCTGGAGGGCCCGAAAAGAGACCCAGTACTTC
d_gene: TRBD2; abundance: .; v_gene: TRBV4-2; j_gene: TRBJ2-7; len: 16; CDR3aa: CASSQVGSGTSYEQYF; CDR3nt: TGTGCCAGCAGCCAAGTGGGTAGCGGGACCTCCTACGAGCAGTACTTC
d_gene: TRBD2; abundance: once; v_gene: TRBV7-2; j_gene: TRBJ2-7; len: 18; CDR3aa: CASSLKAFRLAGNNEQYF; CDR3nt: TGTGCCAGCAGCTTAAAGGCCTTTCGGCTAGCGGGGAACAATGAGCAGTACTTC
d_gene: TRBD1; abundance: few; v_gene: TRBV2; j_gene: TRBJ2-5; len: 15; CDR3aa: CASQGAGLYQETQYF; CDR3nt: TGTGCCAGCCAGGGGGCCGGACTATACCAAGAGACCCAGTACTTC
d_gene: .; abundance: .; v_gene: TRBV11-2; j_gene: TRBJ2-6; len: 19; CDR3aa: CASYGKGSGPSSGANVLTF; CDR3nt: TGTGCCAGCTATGGGAAGGGATCAGGGCCCAGCTCTGGGGCCAACGTCCTGACTTTC
d_gene: .; abundance: .; v_gene: TRBV28; j_gene: TRBJ2-1; len: 15; CDR3aa: CASRTPTKALNEQFF; CDR3nt: TGTGCCAGCAGGACTCCGACTAAGGCACTCAATGAGCAGTTCTTC
d_gene: .; abundance: few; v_gene: TRBV9; j_gene: TRBJ1-2; len: 12; CDR3aa: CASFSQGRGYTF; CDR3nt: TGTGCCAGTTTTTCGCAGGGTCGGGGCTACACCTTC
d_gene: TRBD2; abundance: many; v_gene: TRBV5-1; j_gene: TRBJ2-1; len: 15; CDR3aa: CASSSGLAGFNEQFF; CDR3nt: TGCGCCAGCAGCTCGGGACTAGCGGGTTTCAATGAGCAGTTCTTC
d_gene: .; abundance: few; v_gene: TRBV5-1; j_gene: TRBJ2-1; len: 14; CDR3aa: CASAKTRRDNEQFF; CDR3nt: TGCGCCAGCGCAAAAACCAGGAGGGACAATGAGCAGTTCTTC
d_gene: .; abundance: few; v_gene: TRBV12-3/TRBV12-4; j_gene: TRBJ1-2; len: 16; CDR3aa: CASSSWDLPRGYGYTF; CDR3nt: TGTGCCAGCAGTTCCTGGGACCTCCCTAGGGGCTATGGCTACACCTTC
d_gene: TRBD1; abundance: once; v_gene: TRBV12-3/TRBV12-4; j_gene: TRBJ1-1; len: 13; CDR3aa: CASSPGGWAEAFF; CDR3nt: TGTGCCAGCAGTCCAGGGGGCTGGGCTGAAGCTTTCTTT
d_gene: .; abundance: .; v_gene: TRBV3-1; j_gene: TRBJ2-1; len: 14; CDR3aa: CASSQLQRDNEQFF; CDR3nt: TGTGCCAGCAGCCAACTACAGCGGGACAATGAGCAGTTCTTC
d_gene: .; abundance: once; v_gene: TRBV12-3/TRBV12-4; j_gene: TRBJ2-7; len: 14; CDR3aa: CASSPPFQSYEQYF; CDR3nt: TGTGCCAGCAGCCCTCCCTTCCAATCCTACGAGCAGTACTTC
d_gene: .; abundance: .; v_gene: TRBV6-1; j_gene: TRBJ2-3; len: 15; CDR3aa: CASSETSMFTDTQYF; CDR3nt: TGTGCCAGCAGTGAGACTAGTATGTTTACAGATACGCAGTATTTT
d_gene: .; abundance: few; v_gene: TRBV3-1; j_gene: TRBJ2-5; len: 16; CDR3aa: CASSHRKARGKETQYF; CDR3nt: TGTGCCAGCAGCCACCGTAAAGCCCGGGGAAAAGAGACCCAGTACTTC
d_gene: TRBD1; abundance: .; v_gene: TRBV6-6; j_gene: TRBJ2-7; len: 17; CDR3aa: CASSYPTRDRNSYEQYF; CDR3nt: TGTGCCAGCAGTTACCCTACTCGGGACAGAAACTCCTACGAGCAGTACTTC
d_gene: TRBD2; abundance: .; v_gene: TRBV5-1; j_gene: TRBJ2-7; len: 18; CDR3aa: CASSMTSGGAPPYNEQYF; CDR3nt: TGCGCCAGCAGCATGACTAGCGGGGGGGCTCCCCCCTACAATGAGCAGTACTTC
d_gene: .; abundance: .; v_gene: TRBV5-6; j_gene: TRBJ1-6; len: 14; CDR3aa: CASSYGQRGSPLHF; CDR3nt: TGTGCCAGCAGCTACGGACAGAGAGGTTCACCCCTCCACTTT
d_gene: TRBD2; abundance: few; v_gene: TRBV11-2; j_gene: TRBJ2-3; len: 17; CDR3aa: CASSLGIAGRSTDTQYF; CDR3nt: TGTGCCAGCAGCTTAGGTATAGCGGGCCGTAGCACAGATACGCAGTATTTT
d_gene: .; abundance: .; v_gene: TRBV7-9; j_gene: TRBJ2-2; len: 16; CDR3aa: CASSFAPSPYTGELFF; CDR3nt: TGTGCCAGCAGCTTTGCCCCTAGCCCGTACACCGGGGAGCTGTTTTTT
d_gene: TRBD1; abundance: .; v_gene: TRBV20-1; j_gene: TRBJ2-7; len: 15; CDR3aa: CSARDPGTGVYEQYF; CDR3nt: TGCAGTGCTAGAGATCCCGGGACAGGGGTCTACGAGCAGTACTTC
d_gene: .; abundance: .; v_gene: TRBV6-1; j_gene: TRBJ2-5; len: 15; CDR3aa: CASCPPGPATETQYF; CDR3nt: TGTGCCAGCTGCCCCCCGGGACCCGCAACAGAGACCCAGTACTTC
d_gene: .; abundance: .; v_gene: TRBV27; j_gene: TRBJ2-6; len: 15; CDR3aa: CASSLSSAGANVLTF; CDR3nt: TGTGCCAGCAGTTTATCGTCTGCTGGGGCCAACGTCCTGACTTTC
d_gene: TRBD2; abundance: .; v_gene: TRBV7-6; j_gene: TRBJ2-1; len: 16; CDR3aa: CASSFGRAGVYNEQFF; CDR3nt: TGTGCCAGCAGCTTCGGGAGGGCAGGGGTGTACAATGAGCAGTTCTTC
d_gene: .; abundance: .; v_gene: TRBV6-1; j_gene: TRBJ2-5; len: 15; CDR3aa: CASSEARGAQETQYF; CDR3nt: TGTGCCAGCAGTGAAGCCCGGGGAGCCCAAGAGACCCAGTACTTC
d_gene: TRBD1; abundance: .; v_gene: TRBV30; j_gene: TRBJ2-3; len: 14; CDR3aa: CAWSGQGNTDTQYF; CDR3nt: TGTGCCTGGAGTGGACAGGGTAACACAGATACGCAGTATTTT
d_gene: TRBD1; abundance: few; v_gene: TRBV4-2; j_gene: TRBJ1-2; len: 18; CDR3aa: CASSQGTPGQGAGYGYTF; CDR3nt: TGTGCCAGCAGCCAAGGGACACCAGGACAGGGGGCGGGCTATGGCTACACCTTC
d_gene: .; abundance: .; v_gene: TRBV7-9; j_gene: TRBJ1-2; len: 13; CDR3aa: CASSPPAGSGYTF; CDR3nt: TGTGCCAGCAGCCCCCCGGCAGGGAGCGGCTACACCTTC
d_gene: TRBD2; abundance: many; v_gene: TRBV4-1; j_gene: TRBJ2-3; len: 16; CDR3aa: CASSQEGLAGADTQYF; CDR3nt: TGCGCCAGCAGCCAAGAGGGACTAGCGGGAGCAGATACGCAGTATTTT
d_gene: .; abundance: .; v_gene: TRBV2; j_gene: TRBJ2-4; len: 15; CDR3aa: CASGEEAIAKNIQYF; CDR3nt: TGTGCCAGCGGTGAGGAAGCAATAGCCAAAAACATTCAGTACTTC
d_gene: .; abundance: .; v_gene: TRBV6-1; j_gene: TRBJ1-2; len: 15; CDR3aa: CASSPGLTENYGYTF; CDR3nt: TGTGCCAGCAGTCCGGGGCTAACCGAGAACTATGGCTACACCTTC
d_gene: TRBD1; abundance: .; v_gene: TRBV20-1; j_gene: TRBJ2-1; len: 15; CDR3aa: CSAGITGTVYNEQFF; CDR3nt: TGCAGTGCTGGCATAACCGGGACAGTATACAATGAGCAGTTCTTC
d_gene: .; abundance: few; v_gene: TRBV6-4; j_gene: TRBJ2-3; len: 15; CDR3aa: CASSDSAESTDTQYF; CDR3nt: TGTGCCAGCAGTGACTCAGCGGAGAGCACAGATACGCAGTATTTT
d_gene: .; abundance: .; v_gene: TRBV27; j_gene: TRBJ1-5; len: 15; CDR3aa: CASRLDGYSNQPQHF; CDR3nt: TGTGCCAGCAGATTGGACGGTTATAGCAATCAGCCCCAGCATTTT